This T cell receptor (beta chain) was obtained from a study of PD-L1 blockade in urothelial cancer. Turning to the study itself: Intravenous atezolizumab, 1,200 mg every 3 weeks, was begun by patients in the mid-2010s. About 90% of the 29 patients were men with bladder-origin urothelial cancer.

The V segment lost 0 bases and the J segment 3 bases; nucleotides outside the gene matches: 5. CDR1 SGHRS and CDR2 YFSETQ come from the germline V gene. The CDR3 is 16 amino acids. Clones were sequenced by immunoSEQ multiplex PCR, and TCRdb holds only the in-frame ones, with some missing. The table shows about 43,000 clones, with roughly 88% occurring only once. The material was PBMCs, obtained around atezolizumab (anti-PD-L1) treatment. The clonotype originates from a man older than 75 with urothelial cancer. The rearrangement joins TRBV5-1 to TRBJ2-7; TRBD2 matches 11 bases. The CDR3 reads CASSLAVGLAGYEQYF. The CDR3 bases are TGCGCCAGCAGCTTGGCCGTTGGACTAGCGGGCTACGAGCAGTACTTC.